The sequence of this T cell receptor (beta chain) was determined in a study of blood T cell repertoires in COVID-19 (TCRdb year 2020). With respect to the entire study: Samples from collaborators originated in the United States, Italy and Spain and spanned both the acute and convalescent phases of COVID-19. The repertoires were made available in a free public database intended to serve as a resource for research on the immune response to SARS-CoV-2. Samples came from the ongoing ImmuneRACE study (first 160 participants) plus 1,254 subjects from 6 global collaborators. The material from the prospective study consisted of cDNA or gDNA derived from T cells, B-cell-depleted T cells, or PBMCs. Where available, HLA class I and class II types were taken from metadata supplied by the sample provider and were not determined by assay-based typing. The dataset comprised deeply sampled blood TCRbeta repertoires from subjects exposed to, actively infected with, or recovered from COVID-19. A de-identified subject ID, COVID-19 status, age in years and sex were almost always included in the sample metadata.

Study-level results and caveats: How much clinical and demographic metadata was included differed by source and by participant, and the metadata was provided uncurated.

The immunoSEQ Assay, a bias-controlled multiplex PCR, was used to amplify TCRbeta CDR3 regions from genomic DNA. Concerning the study's data processing: The number of nucleated cells in each sample was estimated from the amplification of reference gene primers within the assay. To quantify the absolute abundance of each unique TCRbeta CDR3 rearrangement, sequence reads were collapsed and filtered. For each sample, productive Simpson clonality was calculated as the square root of Simpson's diversity index over productive rearrangements. TCRdb holds this immuneACCESS table with in-frame rearrangements only. Some clones are missing; in checked studies, unresolved V genes explain under half, and the rest has no known cause. The DNA gave D and trimming, while V, J and clone size come from that table. Within this sample are approximately 530,000 clones, with roughly nine tenths of them counted one time only. Around 7.8% of the sample is held by the ten biggest clonotypes.

As for this clone: Its cognate antigen has yet to be identified. Per-nucleotide qualities are absent, and no much larger clonotype sits a single base away.

One collaborating source in Seattle enrolled patients while the patients were actively infected and followed the patients over time throughout the course of disease. Whole blood was collected in K2EDTA tubes by collaborating institutions according to the institutions' own protocols. For TCRbeta analysis, collaborator samples were shipped as frozen whole blood, as isolated PBMCs, or as DNA extracted from either sample type. V loses 3 bases of germline sequence and J loses 4 bases, and the interval between the two ends is 12 bases. Via the germline V gene (reference sequence), CDR1 is LNHDA and CDR2 SQIVND. The CDR3 sequence holds 14 residues, the cysteine and phenylalanine included. Left in the record is the CDR3 DNA by itself, 42 bases read in frame from the first base.

Recombination connected TRBV19 to TRBJ1-1; a weak D assignment points to TRBD1 (6 bases agree). Sequencing was performed on peripheral blood. This sequence originates from a woman aged 50 to 60 with COVID-19, enrolled during active disease. DNA sequence: TGTGCCAGTAGTATTTTCCCAGGGGTCACTGAAGCTTTCTTT. This encodes CASSIFPGVTEAFF.